The subject of this entry is one T cell receptor beta chain. Its antigen remains unidentified. Researchers used the Oncomine TCR Beta short-read assay to sequence DNA from cultured CD4+ T cells. TCRdb reprocessed the PCR reads with MiXCR, giving one entry per CDR3 protein. The sample records over 11,000 distinct CDR3 sequences, around 55% being singletons. The source of the sample is a study of vaccination and CD4 T cells after COVID-19. The sample's treatment: roughly 10-day PBMC culture with coronavirus spike peptide pools or control peptides (ViraFEST assay). The V gene's germline CDR1 is DFQATT and CDR2 SNEGSKA (reference sequence). Trimming removed 3 bases at V and 2 bases at J, with 11 bases between. The length of the CDR3 is 14 residues.

The J gene is TRBJ1-5, the V gene TRBV20-1; D gene unclear. Source material: CD4+ T cells from blood, cultured in vitro. The TCR sequence derives from a human donor who had recovered from COVID-19. CDR3 DNA sequence: TGCAGTGCTAGTCCCGCTTCGGGCAATCAGCCCCAGCATTTT. Translated, it gives CSASPASGNQPQHF.